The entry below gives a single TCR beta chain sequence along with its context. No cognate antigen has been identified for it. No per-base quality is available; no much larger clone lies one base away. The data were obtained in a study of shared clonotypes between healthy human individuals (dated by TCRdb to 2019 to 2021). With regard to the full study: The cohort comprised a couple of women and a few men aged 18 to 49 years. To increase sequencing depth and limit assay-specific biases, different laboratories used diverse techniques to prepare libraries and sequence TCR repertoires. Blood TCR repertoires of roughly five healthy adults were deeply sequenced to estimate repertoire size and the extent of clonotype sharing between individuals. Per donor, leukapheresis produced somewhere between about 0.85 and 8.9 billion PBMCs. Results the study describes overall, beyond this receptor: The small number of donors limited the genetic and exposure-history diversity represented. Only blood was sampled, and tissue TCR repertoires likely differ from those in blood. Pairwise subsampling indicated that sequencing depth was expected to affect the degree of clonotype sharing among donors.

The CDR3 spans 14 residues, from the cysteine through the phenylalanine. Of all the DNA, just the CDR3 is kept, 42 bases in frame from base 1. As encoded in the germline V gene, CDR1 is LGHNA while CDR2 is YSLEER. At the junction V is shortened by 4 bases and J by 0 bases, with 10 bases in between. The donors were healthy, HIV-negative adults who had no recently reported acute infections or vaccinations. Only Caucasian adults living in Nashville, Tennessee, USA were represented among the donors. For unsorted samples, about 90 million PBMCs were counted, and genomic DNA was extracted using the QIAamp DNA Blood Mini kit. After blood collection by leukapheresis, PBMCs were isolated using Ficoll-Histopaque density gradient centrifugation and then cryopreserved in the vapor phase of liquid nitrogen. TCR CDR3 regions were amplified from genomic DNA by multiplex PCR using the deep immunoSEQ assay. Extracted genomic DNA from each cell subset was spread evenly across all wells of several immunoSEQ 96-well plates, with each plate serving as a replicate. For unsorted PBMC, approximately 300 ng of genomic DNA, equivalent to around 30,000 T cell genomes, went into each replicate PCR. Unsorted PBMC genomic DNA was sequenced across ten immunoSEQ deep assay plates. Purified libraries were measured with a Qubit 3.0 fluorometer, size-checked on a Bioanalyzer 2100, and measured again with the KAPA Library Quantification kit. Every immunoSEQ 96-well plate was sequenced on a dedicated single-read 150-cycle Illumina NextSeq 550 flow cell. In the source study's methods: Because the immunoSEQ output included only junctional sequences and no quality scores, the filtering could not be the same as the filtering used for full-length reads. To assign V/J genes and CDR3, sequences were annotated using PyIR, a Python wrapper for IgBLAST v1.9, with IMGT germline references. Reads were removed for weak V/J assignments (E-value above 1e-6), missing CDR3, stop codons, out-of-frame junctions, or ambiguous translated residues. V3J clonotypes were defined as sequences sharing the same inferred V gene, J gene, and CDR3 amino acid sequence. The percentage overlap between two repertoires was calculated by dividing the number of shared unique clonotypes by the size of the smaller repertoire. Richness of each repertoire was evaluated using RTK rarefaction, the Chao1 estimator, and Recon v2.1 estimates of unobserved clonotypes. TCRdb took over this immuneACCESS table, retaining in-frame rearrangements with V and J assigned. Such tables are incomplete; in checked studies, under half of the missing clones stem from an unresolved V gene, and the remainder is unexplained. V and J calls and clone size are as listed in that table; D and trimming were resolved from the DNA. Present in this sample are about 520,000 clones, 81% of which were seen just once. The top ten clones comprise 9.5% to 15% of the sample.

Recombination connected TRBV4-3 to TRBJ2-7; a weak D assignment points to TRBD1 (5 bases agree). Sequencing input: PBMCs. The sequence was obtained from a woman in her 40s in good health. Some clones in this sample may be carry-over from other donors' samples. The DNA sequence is TGCGCCAGCAGCCCCCAGGGTTACTCCTACGAGCAGTACTTC. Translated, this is CASSPQGYSYEQYF.